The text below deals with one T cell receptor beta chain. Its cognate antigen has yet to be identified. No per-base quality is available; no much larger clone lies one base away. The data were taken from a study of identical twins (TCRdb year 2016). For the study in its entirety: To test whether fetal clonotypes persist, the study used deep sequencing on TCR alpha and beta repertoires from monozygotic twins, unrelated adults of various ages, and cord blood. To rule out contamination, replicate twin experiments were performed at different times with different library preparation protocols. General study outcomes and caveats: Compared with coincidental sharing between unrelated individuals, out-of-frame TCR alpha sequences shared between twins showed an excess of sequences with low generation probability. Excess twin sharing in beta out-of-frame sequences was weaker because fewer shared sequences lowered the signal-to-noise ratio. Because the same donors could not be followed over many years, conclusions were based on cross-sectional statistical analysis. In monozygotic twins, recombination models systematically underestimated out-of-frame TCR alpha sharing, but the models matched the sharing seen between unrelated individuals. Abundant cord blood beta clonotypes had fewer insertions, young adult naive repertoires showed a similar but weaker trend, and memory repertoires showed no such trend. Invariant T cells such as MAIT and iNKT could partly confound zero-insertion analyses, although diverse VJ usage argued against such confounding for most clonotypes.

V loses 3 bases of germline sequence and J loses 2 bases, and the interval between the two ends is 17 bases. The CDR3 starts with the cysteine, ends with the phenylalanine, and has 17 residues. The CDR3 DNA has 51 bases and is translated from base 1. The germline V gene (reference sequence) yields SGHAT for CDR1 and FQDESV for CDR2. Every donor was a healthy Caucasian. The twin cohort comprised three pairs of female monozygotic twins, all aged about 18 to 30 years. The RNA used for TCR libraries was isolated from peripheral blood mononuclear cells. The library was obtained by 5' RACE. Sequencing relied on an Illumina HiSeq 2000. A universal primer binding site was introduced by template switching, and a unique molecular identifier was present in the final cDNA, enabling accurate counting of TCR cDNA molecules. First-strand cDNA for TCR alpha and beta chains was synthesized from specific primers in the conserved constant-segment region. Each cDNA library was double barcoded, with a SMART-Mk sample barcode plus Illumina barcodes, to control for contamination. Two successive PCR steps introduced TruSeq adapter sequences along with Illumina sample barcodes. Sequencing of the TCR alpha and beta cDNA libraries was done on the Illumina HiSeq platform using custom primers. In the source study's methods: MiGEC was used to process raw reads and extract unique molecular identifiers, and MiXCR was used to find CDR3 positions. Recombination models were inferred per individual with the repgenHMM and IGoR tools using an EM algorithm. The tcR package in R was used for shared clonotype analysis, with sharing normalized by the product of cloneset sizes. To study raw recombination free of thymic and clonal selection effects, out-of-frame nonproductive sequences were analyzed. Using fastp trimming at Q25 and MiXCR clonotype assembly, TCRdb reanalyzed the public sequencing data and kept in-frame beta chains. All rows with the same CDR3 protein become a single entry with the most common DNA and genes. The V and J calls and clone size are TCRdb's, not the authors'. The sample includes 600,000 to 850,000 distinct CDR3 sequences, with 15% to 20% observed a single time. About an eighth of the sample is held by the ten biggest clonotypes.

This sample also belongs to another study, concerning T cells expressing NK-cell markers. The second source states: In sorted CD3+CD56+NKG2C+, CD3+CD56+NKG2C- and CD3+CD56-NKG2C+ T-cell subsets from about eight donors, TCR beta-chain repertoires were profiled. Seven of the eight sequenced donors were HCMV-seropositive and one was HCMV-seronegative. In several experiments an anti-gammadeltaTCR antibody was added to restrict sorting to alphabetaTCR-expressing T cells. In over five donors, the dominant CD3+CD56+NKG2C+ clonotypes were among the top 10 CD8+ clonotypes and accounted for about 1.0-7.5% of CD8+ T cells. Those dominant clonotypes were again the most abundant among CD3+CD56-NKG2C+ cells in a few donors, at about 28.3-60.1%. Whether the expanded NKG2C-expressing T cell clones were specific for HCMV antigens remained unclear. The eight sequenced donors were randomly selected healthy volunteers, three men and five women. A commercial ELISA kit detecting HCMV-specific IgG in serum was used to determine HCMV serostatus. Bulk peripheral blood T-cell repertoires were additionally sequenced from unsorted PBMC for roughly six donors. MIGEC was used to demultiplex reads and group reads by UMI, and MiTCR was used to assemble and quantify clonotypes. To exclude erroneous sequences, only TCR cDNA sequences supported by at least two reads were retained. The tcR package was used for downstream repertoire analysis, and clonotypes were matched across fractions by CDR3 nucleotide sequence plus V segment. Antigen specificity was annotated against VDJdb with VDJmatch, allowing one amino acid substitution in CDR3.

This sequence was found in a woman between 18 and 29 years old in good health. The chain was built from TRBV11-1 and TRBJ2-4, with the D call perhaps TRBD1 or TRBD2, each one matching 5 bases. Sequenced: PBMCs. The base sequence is TGTGCCAGCAGCTTCCCTTGTGGGGGAATAACCAAAAACATTCAGTACTTC. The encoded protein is CASSFPCGGITKNIQYF.